The rows below give T cell receptor beta chains drawn from one sample of a study of blood T cell repertoires in COVID-19. Assay: immunoSEQ multiplex PCR; the TCRdb copy retains only in-frame clones and omits some. The sample consists of 210,000 or so clones, 65% to 90% of them appearing once. What was sequenced was peripheral blood. Receptors were obtained from a man aged 50-59 years with acute or convalescent COVID-19. The CDR3 runs from the conserved cysteine through the conserved F or W. A D gene is named only where the DNA matches it firmly. Expanded clones are given a class, and other clones once, few, many or no size at all.

TRBV7-2	TRBJ2-5	TRBD2	.	TGTGCCAGCAGCCCCCAACTAGCGCCGGGGGAGACCCAGTACTTC	CASSPQLAPGETQYF
TRBV6-5	TRBJ1-2	.	.	TGTGCCAGCAGTTACTCTGACAGCTATGGCTACACCTTC	CASSYSDSYGYTF
TRBV5-1	TRBJ1-1	TRBD1	.	TGCGCCAGCAGCTTGTCGCAAGGGGGCGCTGAAGCTTTCTTT	CASSLSQGGAEAFF
TRBV3-1/TRBV3-2	TRBJ2-6	.	once	TGTGCCAGCCGTGCGAGCTCTGGGGCCAACGTCCTGACTTTC	CASRASSGANVLTF
TRBV2	TRBJ1-2	.	.	TGTGCCAGCAGTGAAGGGCGGAAGTCAAACTATGGCTACACCTTC	CASSEGRKSNYGYTF
TRBV19	TRBJ1-2	.	.	TGTTCCTCTGCGTCCGGACAGAACTATGGCTACACCTTC	CSSASGQNYGYTF
TRBV27	TRBJ2-5	TRBD2	.	TGTGCCAGCAGTACTTTGGCGGGGGGGAAAGAGACCCAGTACTTC	CASSTLAGGKETQYF
TRBV9	TRBJ2-7	TRBD1	.	TGTGCCAGCAGCGCCAGCCGGGACAGGATCTACGAGCAGTACTTC	CASSASRDRIYEQYF
TRBV3-1/TRBV3-2	TRBJ1-2	TRBD1	.	TGTGCCAGCAGCGCGCCGGGACAGGGGAGAGGCTATGGCTACACCTTC	CASSAPGQGRGYGYTF
TRBV5-1	TRBJ1-4	TRBD1	once	TGCGCCAGCAGCTTGGGGACAGGTGGAGAATATGAAAAACTGTTTTTT	CASSLGTGGEYEKLFF
TRBV14	TRBJ2-7	TRBD2	.	TGTGCCAGCAGCCCGACGGGGGGGACTCTAGCGGACCACTACGAGCAGTACTTC	CASSPTGGTLADHYEQYF
TRBV5-6	TRBJ1-2	TRBD1	.	TGTGCCAGCAGCTTGACAGGGGGCCTTTGGTATGGCTACACCTTC	CASSLTGGLWYGYTF
TRBV2	TRBJ1-5	TRBD1	.	TGTGCCAGCACGGCATCTGCAGGGGGCAGTCAGCCCCAGCATTTT	CASTASAGGSQPQHF
TRBV3-1/TRBV3-2	TRBJ2-2	TRBD2	.	TGTGCCAGCAGCCAAGATGGCGGGGGAGCGTACACCGGGGAGCTGTTTTTT	CASSQDGGGAYTGELFF
TRBV20-1	TRBJ2-7	TRBD1	once	TGCAGTGCTAGTAGGGGCAGGGGGCGGTACGAGCAGTACTTC	CSASRGRGRYEQYF
TRBV19	TRBJ1-6	.	.	TGTGCCTGCCGGGAAGTCTATAATTCACCCCTCCACTTT	CACREVYNSPLHF
TRBV12-3/TRBV12-4	TRBJ1-1	TRBD1	.	TGTGCCAGCAACCTCGACAGGGTCACTGAAGCTTTCTTT	CASNLDRVTEAFF
TRBV6-5	TRBJ2-7	TRBD1	.	TGTGCCAGCAGTACCCCCGGGACAGGGCGTGGCGAGCAGTACTTC	CASSTPGTGRGEQYF
TRBV2	TRBJ1-6	TRBD1	.	TGTGCCAGCACTCCCCGGGACAGCCATAATTCACCCCTCCACTTT	CASTPRDSHNSPLHF
TRBV30	TRBJ1-2	.	.	TGTGCCTGGAGGGCAGGAAACTATGGCTACACCTTC	CAWRAGNYGYTF
TRBV9	TRBJ1-1	.	few	TGTGCCAGCAGGAAGACGGGTCTCAGGAACACTGAAGCTTTCTTT	CASRKTGLRNTEAFF
TRBV11-2	TRBJ1-6	.	.	TGTGCCAGCACCTCAAACCGGGACACGTATTCACCCCTCCACTTT	CASTSNRDTYSPLHF
TRBV23-1	TRBJ2-7	TRBD1	.	TGCGCCAGCAGTCAATCGCACACCCGGGACAGAAGAACCTACGAGCAGTACTTC	CASSQSHTRDRRTYEQYF
TRBV6-5	TRBJ2-7	TRBD1	few	TGTGCCAGCAGCTCGGACAGGGGCCGCGAGCAGTACTTC	CASSSDRGREQYF